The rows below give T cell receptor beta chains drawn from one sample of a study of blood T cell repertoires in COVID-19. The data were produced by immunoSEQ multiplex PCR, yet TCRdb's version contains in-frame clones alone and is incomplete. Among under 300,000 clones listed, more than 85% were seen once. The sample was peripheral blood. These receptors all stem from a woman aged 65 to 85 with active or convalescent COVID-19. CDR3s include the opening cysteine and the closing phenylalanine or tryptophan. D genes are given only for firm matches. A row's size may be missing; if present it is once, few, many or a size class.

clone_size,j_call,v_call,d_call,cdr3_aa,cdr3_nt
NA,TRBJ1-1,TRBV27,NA,CASSFTGMNTEAFF,TGTGCCAGCAGTTTCACAGGGATGAACACTGAAGCTTTCTTT
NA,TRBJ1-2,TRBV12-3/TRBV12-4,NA,CASSNRVQYGYTF,TGTGCCAGCAGTAACAGGGTACAGTATGGCTACACCTTC
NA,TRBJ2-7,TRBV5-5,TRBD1,CASSLGQGQLKVEQYF,TGTGCCAGCAGCTTGGGACAGGGACAACTGAAAGTCGAGCAGTACTTC
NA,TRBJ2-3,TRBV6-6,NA,CASRRGPESQYF,TGTGCCAGCAGGCGGGGTCCAGAAAGCCAGTATTTT
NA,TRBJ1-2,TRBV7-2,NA,CASSLGQTNYGYTF,TGTGCCAGCAGCTTAGGACAGACTAACTATGGCTACACCTTC
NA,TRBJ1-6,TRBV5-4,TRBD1,CASSEGAALNSPLHF,TGTGCCAGCAGCGAGGGGGCAGCCCTAAATTCACCCCTCCACTTT
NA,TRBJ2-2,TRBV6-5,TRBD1,CASTRGQGRTGELFF,TGTGCCAGCACCAGAGGACAGGGAAGGACCGGGGAGCTGTTTTTT
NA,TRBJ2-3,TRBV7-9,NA,CASSLLAGAGDTQYF,TGTGCCAGCAGCTTATTGGCGGGGGCGGGGGATACGCAGTATTTT
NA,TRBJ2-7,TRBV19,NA,CASSLNPGVITYEQYF,TGTGCCAGTAGTCTGAACCCCGGGGTGATCACCTACGAGCAGTACTTC
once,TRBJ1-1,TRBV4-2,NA,CASSQRFQERNTEAFF,TGTGCCAGCAGCCAAAGGTTCCAGGAAAGGAACACTGAAGCTTTCTTT
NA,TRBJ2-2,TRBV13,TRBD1,CASPSGGAPGELFF,TGTGCCAGCCCCTCAGGGGGCGCCCCCGGGGAGCTGTTTTTT
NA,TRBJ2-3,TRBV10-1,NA,CASSERGDTQYF,TGCGCCAGCAGTGAGAGAGGGGATACGCAGTATTTT
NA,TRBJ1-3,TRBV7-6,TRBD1,CASSPGRWTGGDGNTIYF,TGTGCCAGCAGCCCGGGACGTTGGACAGGGGGCGATGGAAACACCATATATTTT
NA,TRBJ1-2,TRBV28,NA,CASTVGGGYGYTF,TGTGCCAGCACCGTGGGGGGTGGCTATGGCTACACCTTC
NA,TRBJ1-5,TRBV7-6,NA,CASSLDDSSNQPQHF,TGTGCCAGCAGCTTGGACGACAGTAGCAATCAGCCCCAGCATTTT
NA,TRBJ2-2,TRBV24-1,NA,CATSRQVPGELFF,TGTGCCACCAGTCGACAGGTTCCCGGGGAGCTGTTTTTT
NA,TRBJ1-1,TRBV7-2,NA,CASSLGPLGNTEAFF,TGTGCCAGCAGCTTAGGGCCCCTAGGGAACACTGAAGCTTTCTTT
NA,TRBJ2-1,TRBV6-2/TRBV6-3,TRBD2,CASSYRLAGGLNEQFF,TGTGCCAGCAGTTACCGACTAGCGGGGGGACTCAATGAGCAGTTCTTC
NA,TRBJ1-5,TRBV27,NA,CASSLGAGSNQPQHF,TGTGCCAGCAGTTTAGGGGCCGGGAGCAATCAGCCCCAGCATTTT
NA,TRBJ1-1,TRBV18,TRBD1,CASSPGAQEGHPGGNTEAFF,TGTGCCAGCTCACCCGGGGCTCAGGAAGGCCACCCAGGGGGAAACACTGAAGCTTTCTTT
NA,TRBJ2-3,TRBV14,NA,CASSQGGGASFTQYF,TGTGCCAGCAGCCAAGGAGGAGGGGCTAGCTTTACGCAGTATTTT
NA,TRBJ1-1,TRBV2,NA,CASRPLSGTEAFF,TGTGCCAGCAGGCCTTTGTCGGGGACTGAAGCTTTCTTT
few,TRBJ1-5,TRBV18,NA,CASSPSISEGNQPQHF,TGTGCCAGCTCACCCTCAATATCCGAGGGCAATCAGCCCCAGCATTTT
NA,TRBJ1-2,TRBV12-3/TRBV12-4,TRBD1,CASSYGTGNGYTF,TGTGCCAGCAGTTACGGGACAGGGAATGGCTACACCTTC
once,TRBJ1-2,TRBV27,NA,CASSYAGHAAWDYGYTF,TGTGCCAGCAGTTACGCTGGACACGCAGCTTGGGACTATGGCTACACCTTC
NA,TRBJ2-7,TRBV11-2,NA,CASSPPARVNEQYF,TGTGCCAGCAGCCCACCGGCTCGGGTAAACGAGCAGTACTTC
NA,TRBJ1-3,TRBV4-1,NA,CASSHNALDSHRNTIYF,TGCGCCAGCAGCCACAACGCCCTCGACAGTCACAGAAACACCATATATTTT
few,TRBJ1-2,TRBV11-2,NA,CASSTPLRGLIRNYGYTF,TGTGCCAGCAGCACGCCCCTTCGGGGACTTATAAGGAACTATGGCTACACCTTC
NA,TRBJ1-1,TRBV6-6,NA,CASSVLGGGIEAFF,TGTGCCAGCAGTGTCCTAGGGGGGGGGATTGAAGCTTTCTTT
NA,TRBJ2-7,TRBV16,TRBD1,CASSLGTVGEQYF,TGTGCCAGCAGCCTTGGGACAGTTGGCGAGCAGTACTTC
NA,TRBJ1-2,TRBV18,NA,CASSPQTSYTF,TGTGCCAGCTCGCCCCAGACTTCCTACACCTTC
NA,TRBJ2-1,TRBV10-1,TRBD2,CASSPLGTSGGNEQFF,TGCGCCAGCAGCCCCCTTGGGACTAGCGGGGGAAATGAGCAGTTCTTC
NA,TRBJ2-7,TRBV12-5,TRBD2,CASGSSSGGGYEQYF,TGTGCTAGTGGTTCTTCTAGCGGGGGTGGGTACGAGCAGTACTTC
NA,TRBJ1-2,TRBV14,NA,CASSQGGANGYTF,TGTGCCAGCAGCCAAGGGGGCGCGAATGGCTACACCTTC
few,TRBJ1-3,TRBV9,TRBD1,CASSVTGTAGNTIYF,TGTGCCAGCAGCGTAACCGGGACAGCTGGAAACACCATATATTTT
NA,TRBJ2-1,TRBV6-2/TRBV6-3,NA,CASGSPGAAWGNEQFF,TGTGCCAGCGGTTCTCCAGGGGCCGCTTGGGGTAATGAGCAGTTCTTC
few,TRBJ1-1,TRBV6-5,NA,CASSPNRVNTEAFF,TGTGCCAGCAGTCCCAACAGGGTCAACACTGAAGCTTTCTTT
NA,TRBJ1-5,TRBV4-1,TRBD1,CASSFPGQGKPQHF,TGCGCCAGCAGTTTTCCGGGACAGGGGAAGCCCCAGCATTTT
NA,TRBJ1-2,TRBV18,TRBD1,CASQGDKGFYGYTF,TGTGCCAGCCAGGGGGACAAGGGATTCTATGGCTACACCTTC
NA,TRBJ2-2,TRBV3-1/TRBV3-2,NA,CASSYRANTGELFF,TGTGCCAGCAGCTACAGGGCTAACACCGGGGAGCTGTTTTTT
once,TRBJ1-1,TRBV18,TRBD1,CASSPQGAEDTEAFF,TGTGCCAGCTCACCTCAGGGGGCGGAGGACACTGAAGCTTTCTTT
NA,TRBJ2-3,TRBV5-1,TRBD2,CASGSGAVDTQYF,TGCGCCTCCGGTAGCGGGGCGGTAGATACGCAGTATTTT
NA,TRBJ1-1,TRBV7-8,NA,CASTAVNLRRAFF,TGTGCCAGCACCGCTGTAAACCTCCGGAGGGCTTTCTTT
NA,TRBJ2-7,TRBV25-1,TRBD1,CASGTGGEQYF,TGTGCCAGCGGGACAGGGGGGGAGCAGTACTTC
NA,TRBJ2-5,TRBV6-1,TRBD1,CASSENRGFPQETQYF,TGTGCCAGCAGTGAAAACAGGGGGTTTCCACAAGAGACCCAGTACTTC
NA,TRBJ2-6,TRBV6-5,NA,CASTVGSSGANVLTF,TGTGCCAGCACTGTCGGTAGCTCTGGGGCCAACGTCCTGACTTTC
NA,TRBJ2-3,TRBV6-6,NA,CASSFPEDTQYF,TGTGCCAGCAGTTTCCCCGAGGATACGCAGTATTTT
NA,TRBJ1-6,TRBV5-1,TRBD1,CASSGTGASPLHF,TGCGCCAGCTCCGGGACAGGAGCGTCACCCCTCCACTTT
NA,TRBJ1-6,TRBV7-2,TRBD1,CASSWTGGDSPLHF,TGTGCCAGCAGCTGGACAGGGGGCGATTCACCCCTCCACTTT
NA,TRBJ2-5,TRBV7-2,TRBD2,CASSLVSGRGGLETQYF,TGTGCCAGCAGCTTAGTTTCGGGACGGGGGGGCCTGGAGACCCAGTACTTC
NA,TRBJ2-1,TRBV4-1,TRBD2,CASSQDEVLAGNNEQFF,TGCGCCAGCAGCCAAGATGAAGTACTAGCGGGGAACAATGAGCAGTTCTTC